The source of this T cell receptor (beta chain) is a study of regulatory and conventional T cells in RAG deficiency. Points from the study as a whole: In Omenn syndrome, Treg and Tconv repertoires overlapped >85%.

Produced via immunoSEQ multiplex PCR; TCRdb's table is partial and in-frame only. Of more than 650 clones listed, approximately 41% are singletons. This clone is deemed large. Its antigen is unknown. Conventional CD4+ T cells were sorted from blood as CD25-low CD127-high cells. Trimming took off 4 bases at V and 8 bases at J, with 11 bases between the two ends. Germline values: CDR1 SEHNR, CDR2 FQNEAQ (reference sequence). This CDR3 comprises 12 residues. This chain connects TRBV7-9 to TRBJ1-1, with a possible D match to TRBD1 (5 bases). This receptor was identified in a human donor with RAG deficiency presenting as severe combined immunodeficiency. The sequenced sample consisted of CD4+ effector T cells sorted from blood. The chain's CDR3 is CASSWGDWEAFF. In DNA, the CDR3 is TGTGCCAGCAGCTGGGGGGACTGGGAAGCTTTCTTT.